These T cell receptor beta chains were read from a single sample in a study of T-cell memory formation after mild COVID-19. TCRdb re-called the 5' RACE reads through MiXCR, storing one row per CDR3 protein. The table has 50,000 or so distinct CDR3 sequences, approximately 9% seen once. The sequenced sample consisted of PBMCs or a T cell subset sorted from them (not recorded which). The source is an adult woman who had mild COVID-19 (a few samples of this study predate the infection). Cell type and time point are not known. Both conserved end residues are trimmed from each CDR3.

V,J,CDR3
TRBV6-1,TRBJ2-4,ASSPGVQNIQY
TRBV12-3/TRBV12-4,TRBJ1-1,ASSRPGQGTTEAF
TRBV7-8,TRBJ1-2,ASSLTSGNYGYT
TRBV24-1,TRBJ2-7,ATSDGQGEQY
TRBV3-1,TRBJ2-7,ASSRGTSVAYEQY
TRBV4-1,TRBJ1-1,ASSQADSMNTEAF
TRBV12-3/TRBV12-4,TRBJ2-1,ASSSYRTGLNEQF
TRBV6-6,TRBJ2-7,ASRGQGTSYEQY
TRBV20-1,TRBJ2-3,SARDPQRPPLTDTQY
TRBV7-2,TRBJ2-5,ASSLALARQGTQY
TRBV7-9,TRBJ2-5,ASSLAVGTQY
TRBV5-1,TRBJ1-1,ASSFHGQGGTEAF
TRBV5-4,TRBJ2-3,ASSVTSADTQY
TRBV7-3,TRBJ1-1,ASSLGTTNTEAF
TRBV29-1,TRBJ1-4,SAGQGREKLF
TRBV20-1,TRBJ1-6,SASLTADSPLH
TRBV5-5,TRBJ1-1,ASSWDIREAF
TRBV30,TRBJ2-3,AWSVRGGGRDTQY
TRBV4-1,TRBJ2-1,ASSLPRPNEQF
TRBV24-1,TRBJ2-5,ATSDPAGVETQY
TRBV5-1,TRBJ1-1,ASSATHTEAF
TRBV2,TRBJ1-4,ASSPGWANEKLF
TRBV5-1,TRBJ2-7,ASRWGGTYEQY
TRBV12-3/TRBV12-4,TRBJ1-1,ASSFRGGYEAF
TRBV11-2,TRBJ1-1,ASSHYRDLNTEAF
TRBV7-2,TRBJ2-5,ASSFLGGKETQY
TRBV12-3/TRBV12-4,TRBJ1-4,ASRPPGTRYEKLF
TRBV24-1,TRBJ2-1,ATSDPQGRDYNEQF
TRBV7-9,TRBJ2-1,ASSPGLASSYNEQF
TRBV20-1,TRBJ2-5,SARSHPTGIKTQY
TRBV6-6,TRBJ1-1,ASSYRTGVARAF
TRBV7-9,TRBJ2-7,ASSATGPNYEQY
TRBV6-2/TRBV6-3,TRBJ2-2,ASRQPSDTGELF
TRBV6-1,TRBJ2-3,ASSARIGTSADTQY
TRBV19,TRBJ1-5,ASSISDRDNQPQH
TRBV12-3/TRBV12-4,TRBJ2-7,ASSLVGDRSYEQY
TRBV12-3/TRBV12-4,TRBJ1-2,ASTLDSIYGYT
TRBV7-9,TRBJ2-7,ASSHGPGQY
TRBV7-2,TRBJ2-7,ASSSQGGGYEQY
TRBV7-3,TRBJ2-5,ASSPGLAGVRETQY
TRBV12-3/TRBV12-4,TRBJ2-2,ASSLYGSNTGELF
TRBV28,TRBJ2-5,ASQRLAGLQETQY
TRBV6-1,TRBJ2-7,ASSVGQGDYEQY
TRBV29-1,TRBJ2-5,SVRGHTRETQY
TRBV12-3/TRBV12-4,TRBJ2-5,ASSRRGQGKETQY
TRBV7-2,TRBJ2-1,ASSSPGLEGNEQF
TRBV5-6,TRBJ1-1,ASSDGAGYTEAF
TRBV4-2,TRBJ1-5,ASSREGQGFNQPQH
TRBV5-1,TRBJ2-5,ASSYQAQGTQETQY
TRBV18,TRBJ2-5,ASSSGLAANQETQY
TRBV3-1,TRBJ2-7,ASSQEPIFYEQY
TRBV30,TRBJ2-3,AWKNGGTDGDTQY
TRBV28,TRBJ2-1,ASSLEAFEQF
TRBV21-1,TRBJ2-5,ASSTHRPSQATQY
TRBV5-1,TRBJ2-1,ASRGRSTGEQF
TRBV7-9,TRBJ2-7,ASSSPRDGESYEQY
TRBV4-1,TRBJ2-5,ASSQVAGRGSETQY
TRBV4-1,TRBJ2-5,ASSREGGRVETQY
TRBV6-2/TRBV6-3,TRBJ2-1,ASRLAGTAYNEQF
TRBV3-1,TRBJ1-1,ASRGALEAF